This T cell receptor beta chain is from a study of Graves' ophthalmopathy and Graves' hyperthyroidism. Researchers took RNA transcripts and amplified TCR beta CDR3 regions from them. An opening RT-PCR round employed HTBI primers and preceded a second-round multiplex PCR. MiXCR was run by TCRdb on the multiplex PCR reads, yielding one entry per CDR3 protein. The sample gives hundreds of thousands of distinct CDR3 sequences, just over 40% of which show up once; more than 2.5% is in the top ten. Study-wide findings and caveats: The model's ophthalmopathy progression predictions had roughly 71% sensitivity and 72.22% specificity.

In regard to this clonotype: What it recognizes is unknown.

The ends were cut back, 10 bases at V and 2 bases at J, with 20 bases in the middle. Looked up from germline, CDR1 is ENHRY and CDR2 is SYGVKD. CDR3 length: 15 residues. Symptoms, serum thyroxine and TRAb, thyroid ultrasound, and orbital computed tomography formed the diagnostic basis. The sequenced sample was peripheral blood. The chain joins TRBV10-3 to TRBJ2-5; D unresolved. This TCR came from an adult man with Graves' ophthalmopathy. CDR3 sequence: CASSQLVAAQETQYF. CDR3 in DNA: TGTGCCAGCAGCCAGCTCGTGGCAGCTCAAGAGACCCAGTACTTC.